The 23 T cell receptor beta chains reported below all come from one sample, sequenced in a study of blood T cell repertoires in COVID-19. Clones were read by immunoSEQ multiplex PCR, and TCRdb kept only the in-frame ones, dropping some. Of 200,000 or so clones in the sample, around 86% were seen once. Sequenced material: peripheral blood. These TCRs come from a man aged 60 to 69 with acute or convalescent COVID-19.

This chain connects TRBV28 to TRBJ2-6; 9 bases are a match to TRBD1. CDR1 is MDHEN, CDR2 SYDVKM, per germline. This CDR3 has 19 amino acids. The V gene end was trimmed by 6 bases and the J gene end by 1 base; junction bases not matched to a gene: 13. The CDR3 is CASRNIRDRALSGANVLTF. The CDR3 nucleotides read TGTGCCAGCAGGAACATCCGGGACAGGGCCCTATCTGGGGCCAACGTCCTGACTTTC.

V usage is TRBV19 and J usage is TRBJ1-1; D ambiguous. CDR3 length: 14 residues. Trimming stripped 4 bases from V and 1 base from J, with 10 bases between. The germline V gene has CDR1 LNHDA and CDR2 SQIVND (reference sequence). The CDR3 coding sequence is TGTGCCAGTAGTACATACCACGGGAACACTGAAGCTTTCTTT. Its protein is CASSTYHGNTEAFF.

The chain joins TRBV18 to TRBJ2-7; the D gene is possibly TRBD1 (6 bases). This CDR3 spans 13 amino acids. CDR1 KGHSH and CDR2 LQKENI come from the germline V gene. V lost 3 bases and J lost 5, with 11 bases in between. In DNA form, the CDR3 reads TGTGCCAGCTCACCGCCACAGGGACACGAGCAGTACTTC. This translates into CASSPPQGHEQYF.

The CDR3 loop is CASSLDPPNSEKLFF. As DNA, the CDR3 is TGTGCCAGCAGCTTAGACCCACCTAATAGTGAAAAACTGTTTTTT. The chain uses TRBV11-2 and TRBJ1-4, with D uncertain. Trimming left V 0 bases short and J 7 bases short, with 12 bases between. CDR1 SGHAT and CDR2 FQNNGV come from the germline V gene. The CDR3 runs to 15 residues.

The chain links TRBV7-3 to TRBJ2-1; 7 bases are shared with TRBD2. Germline V gene sequence: CDR1 SGHTA, CDR2 FQGTGA. The CDR3 is 16 residues long. After removal of 4 bases from V and 1 base from J, the junction contained 7 bases not matched to a gene. For the CDR3, the DNA is TGTGCCAGCAGCTCCCATGGGACTACTTCCTACAATGAGCAGTTCTTC. Translating gives CASSSHGTTSYNEQFF.

The table lists this clone with a few counts. The chain has TRBV4-3 and TRBJ2-1; D remains unclear. Germline lookup yields CDR1 LGHNA and CDR2 YSLEER. The CDR3 is made up of 14 amino acids. Trimming left V 0 bases short and J 8 bases short, with 11 bases between. The CDR3 loop reads CASSQEAVSDEQFF. The DNA for the CDR3 is TGCGCCAGCAGCCAAGAGGCGGTCTCGGATGAGCAGTTCTTC.

The V and J genes are TRBV19 and TRBJ2-3; D is uncertain. V was shortened by 3 bases and J by 3 bases, with 13 bases between the two germline ends. The CDR3 covers 15 residues. Per germline, CDR1 LNHDA and CDR2 SQIVND (reference sequence). The CDR3 spells CASSIRSPRTDTQYF. The CDR3 nucleotides are TGTGCCAGTAGTATTCGTAGCCCGCGGACAGATACGCAGTATTTT.

The rearrangement uses TRBV6-2 or TRBV6-3 and TRBJ2-7, with 7 positions matching TRBD2. Germline trimming cut 5 bases from V and 1 base from J; bases unmatched to any gene: 11. This CDR3 has 16 residues. Per germline, CDR1 MNHEY and CDR2 SVGEGT. The DNA of the CDR3 is TGTGCCAGCAGTAACCGGGACTACCAGATATCCTACGAGCAGTACTTC. Amino acids: CASSNRDYQISYEQYF.

J is TRBJ1-1 and V is TRBV10-3; the D is unclear. The ends were cut back, 10 bases at V and 5 bases at J, with 26 bases in the middle. This CDR3 is 16 amino acids long. The germline gives CDR1 ENHRY, CDR2 SYGVKD. The CDR3 DNA sequence: TGTGCCACCTCCGGAGTTGGAGGGCAAAAGGGAACTGAAGCTTTCTTT. This translates into CATSGVGGQKGTEAFF.

The chain combines TRBV6-5 with TRBJ2-5, with 10 bases matching TRBD1. The CDR3 covers 14 residues. The J segment lost 5 bases and the V segment lost 6 bases, leaving 6 bases of the junction unmatched. In germline, CDR1 is MNHEY, CDR2 SVGAGI. In DNA, the CDR3 is TGTGCCAGCAGCCCGACAGGGGGCTGGGAGACCCAGTACTTC. Translated: CASSPTGGWETQYF.

The chain employs TRBV9 and TRBJ2-5; D might be TRBD2 (7 bases). CDR1 and CDR2 from the germline V gene are SGDLS and YYNGEE. CDR3 length: 14 amino acids. Trimming removed 6 bases at V and 7 bases at J, with 19 bases between. CDR3 in DNA: TGTGCCAGCAACAAGGTGGGGGGGCTAGGGACCCAGTACTTC. Its translation is CASNKVGGLGTQYF.

The chain recombines TRBV7-9 with TRBJ2-7; D is ambiguous. This CDR3 region has 11 residues. The V end lost 3 bases, the J end lost 3 bases, and 3 bases lay between the germline ends. Germline CDR1 SEHNR, CDR2 FQNEAQ (reference sequence). CDR3 nucleotide sequence: TGTGCCAGCAGCTTCCTCTACGAGCAGTACTTC. Protein sequence: CASSFLYEQYF.

This clone occurred a few times. This chain uses TRBV20-1 with TRBJ1-2; 8 nucleotides agree with TRBD1. Trimming cost V 3 bases and J 7 bases; bases outside gene matches: 7. Per germline, CDR1 DFQATT and CDR2 SNEGSKA (reference sequence). This CDR3 is built from 13 residues. CDR3 region: CSASGQGAGGYTF. The CDR3 DNA reads TGCAGTGCTAGTGGCCAGGGGGCGGGTGGCTACACCTTC.

The genes are TRBV28 and TRBJ1-3; D possibly corresponds to TRBD1 (5 bases). Germline CDR1 and CDR2: MDHEN and SYDVKM. The germline V and J ends were trimmed by 6 bases and 0 bases, with 12 bases remaining between them. The CDR3 length is 15 residues. CDR3 in DNA: TGTGCCAGCAGCCTAGGACACCTCTCTGGAAACACCATATATTTT. As protein: CASSLGHLSGNTIYF.

This chain joins TRBV18 and TRBJ2-7, with TRBD1 identical over 8 bases. V was pared by 4 bases and J by 4 bases, with 3 bases of the junction left unmatched. Germline V gene sequence: CDR1 KGHSH, CDR2 LQKENI. The CDR3 runs 13 residues. CDR3 sequence (DNA): TGTGCCAGCTCACGAGGACAGGGTTACGAGCAGTACTTC. Translated, it gives CASSRGQGYEQYF.

This chain connects TRBV5-1 to TRBJ2-3, with D possibly matching TRBD1 (6 bases). Trimming removed 5 bases at V and 0 bases at J, with 13 bases between. Germline V gene lookup returns CDR1 SGHRS and CDR2 YFSETQ. The CDR3 sequence is 15 residues long. CDR3 protein: CASRNGTTSTDTQYF. The CDR3 coding sequence is TGCGCCAGCAGAAATGGGACAACTAGCACAGATACGCAGTATTTT. The whole variable domain, filled in from reference TRBV5-1 and TRBJ2-3, reads KAGVTQTPRYLIKTRGQQVTLSCSPISGHRSVSWYQQTPGQGLQFLFEYFSETQRNKGNFPGRFSGRQFSNSRSEMNVSTLELGDSALYLCASRNGTTSTDTQYFGPGTRLTVL.

The rearrangement links TRBV9 to TRBJ2-1; TRBD1 agrees at 10 bases. With 1 base clipped from V and 3 bases from J, the junction kept 7 bases outside the gene matches. Looked up from germline, CDR1 is SGDLS and CDR2 is YYNGEE. The CDR3 runs to 17 residues. Here the CDR3 reads CASSVPDRGSYYNEQFF. The CDR3 DNA reads TGTGCCAGCAGCGTACCGGACAGGGGGAGCTACTACAATGAGCAGTTCTTC.

This chain uses TRBV12-3 or TRBV12-4 with TRBJ1-1; 8 bases align to TRBD1. The CDR3 covers 13 residues. V shed 5 bases, J shed 5 bases, and the junction held 4 bases outside the gene matches. CDR3 loop: CASSPRGPTEAFF. CDR3 DNA: TGTGCCAGCAGTCCCAGGGGGCCTACTGAAGCTTTCTTT.

On this clone: One end of the junction is discordant with germline, which a read error may explain. The chain combines TRBV28 with TRBJ2-7; 12 nucleotides match TRBD1. Looked up from germline, CDR1 is MDHEN and CDR2 is SYDVKM. The CDR3 runs 16 residues. The CDR3 loop reads CASSATGTGGSHEQYF. CDR3 bases: TGTGCCAGCAGTGCCACCGGGACAGGGGGCTCCCACGAGCAGTACTTC.

The chain has TRBV6-5 and TRBJ2-7; 9 bases map to TRBD2. This CDR3 contains 14 residues. Looked up from germline, CDR1 is MNHEY and CDR2 is SVGAGI. Trimming removed 6 bases from V and 1 base from J; junction bases left unmatched: 4. CDR3 sequence: CASRSSGASYEQYF. The CDR3 DNA sequence: TGTGCCAGCAGGTCTAGCGGGGCATCCTACGAGCAGTACTTC.

The chain has TRBV30 and TRBJ2-2; D not resolved. The germline V gene has CDR1 GTSNPN and CDR2 SVGIG (reference sequence). This CDR3 comprises 13 residues. Trimming removed 3 bases at V and 3 bases at J, with 8 bases between. The CDR3 nucleotides read TGTGCCTGGAGGGGCCGGTACACCGGGGAGCTGTTTTTT. This encodes CAWRGRYTGELFF.

The CDR3 nucleotides are TGTGCCAGTAGTAAAAGGGGTGATTTCACTGAAGCTTTCTTT. Encoded protein: CASSKRGDFTEAFF. The chain uses TRBV19 and TRBJ1-1; possible D gene TRBD1, 5 bases. The germline V gene encodes CDR1 LNHDA and CDR2 SQIVND (reference sequence). This CDR3 region has 14 residues. V was cut by 4 bases and J by 4 bases, with 13 bases left in between.

V is TRBV2 and J is TRBJ1-5; D is uncertain. CDR1 SNHLY and CDR2 FYNNEI come from the germline V gene. The V gene lost 4 bases and the J gene lost 3 bases, with 13 bases spanning the gap. The CDR3 sequence is 15 residues long. The CDR3 coding sequence is TGTGCCAGCAGTGGGGCCGATGGGCCCAATCAGCCCCAGCATTTT. Amino acid sequence: CASSGADGPNQPQHF.